The clone carrying this TCR beta chain was counted ten times or more. Antigen specificity is unknown. Each replicate PCR on the sorted subsets used about 220 ng DNA (about 30,000 T cell genomes). Original handling: Filtering differed for immunoSEQ, which gave only junction sequences without quality scores. Method: immunoSEQ multiplex PCR; TCRdb's copy keeps in-frame clones and lacks some. The DNA gave D and trimming, while V, J and clone size come from that table. The table has under 1 million clones, about 91% seen once. This specimen comes from a study of shared clonotypes between healthy human individuals. Study findings and constraints: Non-shared clonotypes showed lower generation probabilities than clonotypes common to all four donors.

V was clipped by 10 bases and J by 3 bases, with 13 bases between them. The germline V gene has CDR1 MDHEN and CDR2 SYDVKM. This CDR3 comprises 12 residues. Naive CD8 isolation took CD45RO-negative cells positively selected for CCR7 and excluded terminally differentiated effector memory CD45RA+ cells. This clonotype originated in a man aged 25 to 45 in good health. The chain is built from TRBV28 and TRBJ2-7; TRBD1 might be the D (6 bases). The sequenced sample was naive CD8+ T cells sorted from blood. The DNA of the CDR3 is TGTGCCACCCGGGACACGGACTACGAGCAGTACTTC. Translation gives CATRDTDYEQYF.